This TCR beta chain is drawn from a study of blood T cell repertoires in COVID-19. The assay was immunoSEQ multiplex PCR, and TCRdb's table has in-frame clones only and misses some. The sample lists nearly 350,000 clones; roughly 89% were seen once. The sequence was obtained from a woman in her late teens or twenties who had recovered from COVID-19. Material: peripheral blood.

CDR3 amino acids: CASSLTSAAYNEQFF. CDR3 sequence (DNA): TGTGCCAGCAGCCTCACTAGCGCCGCCTACAATGAGCAGTTCTTC. This sequence joins TRBV11-3 and TRBJ2-1; 7 positions match TRBD2. The CDR3 contains 15 residues. Germline loops: CDR1 SGHNT, CDR2 YENEEA. The J segment lost 2 bases and the V segment lost 5 bases, leaving 6 bases of the junction unmatched.